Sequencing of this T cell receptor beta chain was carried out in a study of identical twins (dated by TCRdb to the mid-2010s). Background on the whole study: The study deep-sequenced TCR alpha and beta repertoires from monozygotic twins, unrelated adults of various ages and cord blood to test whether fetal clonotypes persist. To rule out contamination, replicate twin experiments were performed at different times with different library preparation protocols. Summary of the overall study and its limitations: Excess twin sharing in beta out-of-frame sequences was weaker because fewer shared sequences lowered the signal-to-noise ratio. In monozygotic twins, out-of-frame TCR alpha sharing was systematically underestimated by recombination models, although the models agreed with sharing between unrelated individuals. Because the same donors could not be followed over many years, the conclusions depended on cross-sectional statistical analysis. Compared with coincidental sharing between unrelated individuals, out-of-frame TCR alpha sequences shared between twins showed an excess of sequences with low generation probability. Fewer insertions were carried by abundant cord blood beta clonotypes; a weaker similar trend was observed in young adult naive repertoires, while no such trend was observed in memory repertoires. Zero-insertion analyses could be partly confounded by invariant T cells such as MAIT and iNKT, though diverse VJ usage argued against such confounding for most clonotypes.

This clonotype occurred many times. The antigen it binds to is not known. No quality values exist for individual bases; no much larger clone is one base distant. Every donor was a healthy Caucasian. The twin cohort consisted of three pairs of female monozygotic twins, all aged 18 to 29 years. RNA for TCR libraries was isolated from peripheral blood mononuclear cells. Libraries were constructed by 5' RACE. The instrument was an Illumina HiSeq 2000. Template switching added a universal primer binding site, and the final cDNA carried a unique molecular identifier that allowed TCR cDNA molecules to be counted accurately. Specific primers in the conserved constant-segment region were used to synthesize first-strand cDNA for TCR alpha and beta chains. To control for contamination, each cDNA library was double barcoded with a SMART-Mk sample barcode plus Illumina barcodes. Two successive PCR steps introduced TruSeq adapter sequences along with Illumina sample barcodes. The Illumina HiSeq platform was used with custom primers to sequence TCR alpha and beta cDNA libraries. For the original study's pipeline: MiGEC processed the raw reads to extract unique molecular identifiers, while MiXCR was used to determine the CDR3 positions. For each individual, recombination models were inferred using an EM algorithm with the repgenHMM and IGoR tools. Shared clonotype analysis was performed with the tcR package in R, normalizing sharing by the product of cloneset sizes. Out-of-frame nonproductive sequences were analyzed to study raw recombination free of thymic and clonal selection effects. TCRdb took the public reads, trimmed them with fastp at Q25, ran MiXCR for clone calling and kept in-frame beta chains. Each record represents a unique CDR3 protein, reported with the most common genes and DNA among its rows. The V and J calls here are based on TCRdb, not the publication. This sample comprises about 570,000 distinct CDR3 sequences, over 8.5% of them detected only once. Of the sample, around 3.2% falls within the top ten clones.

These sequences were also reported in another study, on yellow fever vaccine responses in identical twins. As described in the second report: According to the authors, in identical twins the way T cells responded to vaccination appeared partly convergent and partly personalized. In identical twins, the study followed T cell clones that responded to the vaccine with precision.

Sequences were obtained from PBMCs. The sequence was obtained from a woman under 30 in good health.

The DNA reads as follows: TGTGCCAGCAGGGGGACAGATGAGACAGATACGCAGTATTTT. Its translation is CASRGTDETDTQYF. The chain links TRBV6-2 or TRBV6-3 with TRBJ2-3, and 7 bases in between align with TRBD1. Counted from cysteine to phenylalanine, this CDR3 has 14 amino acids. CDR3 DNA is the only sequence kept; it has 42 bases, read in frame from the first base. Ends trimmed: V by 6 bases, J by 3 bases; bases unmatched to a gene: 6. CDR1 is given as MNHEY and CDR2 as SVGEGT, both from the germline V gene.